Below, 22 T cell receptor beta chains from the same sample are listed, as sequenced in a study of blood T cell repertoires in COVID-19. Sequencing was performed with immunoSEQ multiplex PCR; in TCRdb, only in-frame clones are kept and a portion is missing. The data show some 250,000 clones, around three quarters seen once. What was sequenced was peripheral blood. All receptors derive from a woman older than 75 with acute or convalescent COVID-19.

This clone was counted between two and nine times. V gene TRBV5-1 combines with J gene TRBJ2-1; D may be TRBD1 (6 bases). V lost 0 bases and J lost 5, with 15 bases in between. The V gene's germline CDR1 is SGHRS and CDR2 YFSETQ. The CDR3 totals 16 residues. Written as DNA, the CDR3 is TGCGCCAGCAGCTTGGGTTTCCAGGGGAAGCACAATGAGCAGTTCTTC. Protein sequence: CASSLGFQGKHNEQFF.

This clone has more than one count but fewer than ten. The chain carries TRBV10-3 and TRBJ2-1, with 14 nucleotides matching TRBD2. CDR3 length: 15 residues. V lost 6 bases and J lost 6; bases outside the gene matches: 4. The V gene's germline CDR1 is ENHRY and CDR2 SYGVKD. The CDR3 reads CAISPGLAGGNEQFF. CDR3 nucleotide sequence: TGTGCCATCAGCCCCGGACTAGCGGGGGGCAATGAGCAGTTCTTC.

CDR3 sequence (DNA): TGTGCCAGTAGTCCGGAGACAGGGGGCGTCTACAATGAGCAGTTCTTC. Amino acid sequence: CASSPETGGVYNEQFF. V gene TRBV19 combines with J gene TRBJ2-1; 10 bases fit TRBD1. Trimming removed 5 bases from V and 3 bases from J; junction bases left unmatched: 7. The CDR3 covers 16 residues. Germline CDR1 is LNHDA and CDR2 is SQIVND (reference sequence).

This clone occurred a few times. The rearrangement uses TRBV4-3 and TRBJ1-2; 7 nucleotides match TRBD1. CDR1 LGHNA and CDR2 YSLEER come from the germline V gene. The V gene end was trimmed by 3 bases and the J gene end by 3 bases; junction bases not matched to a gene: 1. This CDR3 region has 13 residues. The DNA of the CDR3 is TGCGCCAGCAGCCAGGGACAGCACTATGGCTACACCTTC. This encodes CASSQGQHYGYTF.

The chain links TRBV5-1 to TRBJ2-7; possible D gene TRBD1, 5 bases. This CDR3 is 17 amino acids long. Germline V lookup: CDR1 SGHRS, CDR2 YFSETQ. V lost 4 bases and J 3 bases, leaving 23 bases between the germline ends. CDR3 in DNA: TGCGCCAGCAGCCCTAAATCACAGGTTCGGTCCCACTACGAGCAGTACTTC. It translates to CASSPKSQVRSHYEQYF.

The chain is built from TRBV5-4 and TRBJ2-7; TRBD2 might be the D (6 bases). Trimming removed 4 bases from V and 6 bases from J, with 14 bases in between. Germline-derived CDR1 and CDR2 are SGHNT and YYREEE (reference sequence). The CDR3 extends over 13 amino acids. The CDR3 coding sequence is TGTGCCAGCAGCGGGACTGGGCTTCGCGAGCAGTACTTC. It is translated as CASSGTGLREQYF.

This chain uses TRBV6-5 with TRBJ2-2; 8 positions match TRBD1. CDR1 and CDR2 from the germline V gene are MNHEY and SVGAGI. Losses at the gene ends were 0 bases for V and 6 bases for J; bases not matched to a gene: 6. The CDR3 contains 16 residues. As DNA, the CDR3 is TGTGCCAGCAGTTACTCGAGGACAGGGAGGTCCGGGGAGCTGTTTTTT. Residues: CASSYSRTGRSGELFF.

J is TRBJ1-1 and V is TRBV5-1, with a possible D match to TRBD1 (5 bases). The CDR3 loop spans 15 amino acids. V shed 4 bases and J shed 1 base, with 14 bases lying between them. CDR1 is SGHRS and CDR2 is YFSETQ in the germline V gene. The CDR3 is CASSRRPGSNTEAFF. The CDR3, as DNA: TGCGCCAGCAGCCGTCGGCCAGGGTCGAACACTGAAGCTTTCTTT. The complete variable domain, with remaining parts taken from reference TRBV5-1 and TRBJ1-1, reads KAGVTQTPRYLIKTRGQQVTLSCSPISGHRSVSWYQQTPGQGLQFLFEYFSETQRNKGNFPGRFSGRQFSNSRSEMNVSTLELGDSALYLCASSRRPGSNTEAFFGQGTRLTVV.

CDR3 DNA sequence: TGCGCCAGCAGCTGGAGTTACAGGGGGCTGGATGAAGCTTTCTTT. Residues: CASSWSYRGLDEAFF. The chain couples TRBV5-1 to TRBJ1-1; 9 bases are shared with TRBD1. The CDR3 is made up of 15 amino acids. CDR1 and CDR2 (germline): SGHRS, YFSETQ. V lost 3 bases, J lost 7 bases, and 10 bases stayed unmatched.

This chain links TRBV5-1 with TRBJ1-4; a possible D gene is TRBD1 (5 bases). V lost 5 bases and J 7 bases, leaving 12 bases between the germline ends. Germline loops: CDR1 SGHRS, CDR2 YFSETQ. CDR3 size: 13 residues. As DNA, the CDR3 is TGCGCCAGCAGATTGAGCAGGGCTGAAAAACTGTTTTTT. This translates into CASRLSRAEKLFF.

V usage is TRBV2 and J usage is TRBJ2-7, with 12 bases matching TRBD2. Germline-derived CDR1 and CDR2 are SNHLY and FYNNEI. V gave up 3 bases and J gave up 5 bases; unmatched junction bases: 5. The CDR3 is 15 amino acids. CDR3 residues: CASSESSGGANEQYF. The CDR3 DNA follows: TGTGCCAGCAGTGAGTCTAGCGGGGGGGCTAACGAGCAGTACTTC. The full variable domain, rest sourced from reference TRBV2 and TRBJ2-7, is EPEVTQTPSHQVTQMGQEVILRCVPISNHLYFYWYRQILGQKVEFLVSFYNNEISEKSEIFDDQFSVERPDGSNFTLKIRSTKLEDSAMYFCASSESSGGANEQYFGPGTRLTVT.

The chain couples TRBV10-1 to TRBJ2-5; a weak D match, TRBD2 (5 bases). This CDR3 comprises 13 residues. Germline lookup yields CDR1 WNHNN and CDR2 SYGVQD (reference sequence). Trimming shortened V by 2 bases and J by 5 bases, and 9 bases separated the two germline ends. For the CDR3, the DNA is TGCGCCAGCAGTGAGGCTAGCTGGGAGACCCAGTACTTC. Translating it yields CASSEASWETQYF.

The chain employs TRBV6-2 or TRBV6-3 and TRBJ2-7; 10 positions agree with TRBD2. This CDR3 spans 16 amino acids. From germline, CDR1 is MNHEY and CDR2 SVGEGT. Trimming removed 2 bases from V and 3 bases from J; junction bases left unmatched: 7. The CDR3 sequence: CASSYPVLAGSYEQYF. The CDR3 nucleotides are TGTGCCAGCAGTTACCCGGTACTAGCGGGGAGCTACGAGCAGTACTTC.

The V gene is TRBV2, the J gene TRBJ2-5, with 8 bases identical to TRBD2. This CDR3 has 18 residues. The germline V gene has CDR1 SNHLY and CDR2 FYNNEI. J was trimmed by 0 bases and V by 8 bases; bases with no gene match: 17. CDR3 sequence reads: CASSKGGLDLEYQETQYF. In DNA, the CDR3 is TGTGCCAGCTCCAAAGGGGGACTAGATCTAGAGTACCAAGAGACCCAGTACTTC.

The chain links TRBV5-1 to TRBJ1-2; D might be TRBD1 (5 bases). Germline loops: CDR1 SGHRS, CDR2 YFSETQ. The CDR3 is made up of 14 amino acids. V was pared by 0 bases and J by 0 bases, with 6 bases between. The CDR3 protein is CASSLGQPNYGYTF. CDR3 nucleotides: TGCGCCAGCAGCTTGGGACAGCCTAACTATGGCTACACCTTC.

CDR3 DNA sequence: TGTGCCAGCTCATCACAGGCGGGGTACACTGAAGCTTTCTTT. Its protein product is CASSSQAGYTEAFF. The chain joins TRBV18 to TRBJ1-1, with D tentatively TRBD1 (5 bases). V was cut by 5 bases and J by 3 bases, with 13 bases left in between. The CDR3 loop spans 14 amino acids. Germline CDR1 and CDR2: KGHSH and LQKENI.

The chain employs TRBV6-6 and TRBJ2-1; 7 bases agree with TRBD2. CDR3 length equals 16 residues. Trimming took 5 bases from V and 9 from J; bases not matched to a gene: 16. Germline V gene lookup returns CDR1 MNHNY and CDR2 SVGAGI (reference sequence). As DNA, the CDR3 is TGTGCCAGCAGTCCCCAGGGAGCGGGAAGTTTAGTTGAGCAGTTCTTC. Its translation is CASSPQGAGSLVEQFF.

This clone was observed a handful of times. J is TRBJ1-6 and V is TRBV5-8, with D perhaps matching TRBD1 (5 bases). The ends were cut back, 1 base at V and 5 bases at J, with 10 bases in the middle. Germline-derived CDR1 and CDR2 are SGHTS and YDEGEE. This CDR3 contains 15 residues. CDR3 loop: CASSLFQGHNSPLHF. As DNA, the CDR3 is TGTGCCAGCAGCTTGTTTCAGGGCCATAATTCACCCCTCCACTTT.

The chain couples TRBV6-5 to TRBJ2-1; D perhaps matches TRBD1 (5 bases). Germline assignment: CDR1 MNHEY and CDR2 SVGAGI. V lost 7 bases, J lost 4 bases, and 11 bases lay in between. CDR3 length: 13 amino acids. The CDR3, as DNA: TGTGCCAGCACCTCTACAGGTTACAATGAGCAGTTCTTC. Translating gives CASTSTGYNEQFF.

This clone was found once. This sample also contains other DNA sequences that code for the same CDR3. This rearrangement joins TRBV5-1 to TRBJ1-5; the match to TRBD1 covers 7 bases. Germline V gene sequence: CDR1 SGHRS, CDR2 YFSETQ. J lost 6 bases, V lost 0 bases, and 6 bases had no gene match. CDR3 length: 15 amino acids. The CDR3 region is CASSLEGAGGQPQHF. CDR3 coding DNA: TGCGCCAGCAGCTTGGAGGGGGCAGGCGGTCAGCCCCAGCATTTT.

This sequence joins TRBV5-4 and TRBJ1-1; 12 nucleotides agree with TRBD1. The V and J ends lost 2 bases and 0 bases, in that order; junction bases with no gene match: 2. The CDR3 covers 16 residues. Germline V gene data show CDR1 as SGHNT and CDR2 as YYREEE (reference sequence). Here the CDR3 DNA reads TGTGCCAGCAGCTTAGGGACAGGGGGCATGAACACTGAAGCTTTCTTT. Translating it yields CASSLGTGGMNTEAFF.

This clone was seen only a few times. Other DNA sequences of this sample code for an identical CDR3. The chain employs TRBV2 and TRBJ1-5; TRBD1 is a possible D gene (5 bases). The CDR3 is made up of 15 amino acids. CDR1 is SNHLY, CDR2 FYNNEI, per germline. V was shortened by 5 bases and J by 2 bases, with 13 bases between the two germline ends. CDR3 bases: TGTGCCAGCAGTCTTCAGGGATCCGGCAATCAGCCCCAGCATTTT. It yields the protein CASSLQGSGNQPQHF. Looking up the rest from reference TRBV2 and TRBJ1-5 gives the full variable domain: EPEVTQTPSHQVTQMGQEVILRCVPISNHLYFYWYRQILGQKVEFLVSFYNNEISEKSEIFDDQFSVERPDGSNFTLKIRSTKLEDSAMYFCASSLQGSGNQPQHFGDGTRLSIL.